These 30 T cell receptor beta chains were all obtained from the same sample, sequenced in a study of sequential checkpoint blockade in melanoma. Treatment indicated: randomized to nivolumab then ipilimumab (arm A) or the reverse (arm B). Clones were read by immunoSEQ multiplex PCR, and TCRdb kept only the in-frame ones, dropping some. Altogether a few thousand clones are present, 18% being singletons, with the ten largest covering over 15%. Sequenced material: tumor tissue (inferred from file names), taken from a patient given nivolumab and ipilimumab in sequence. These receptors all come from a human donor with melanoma.

This clone has a handful of counts. The CDR3 bases that were read are TGTGCCAGCAGTGAAGCGCGAGGGGGGGTTGAAAAACTGTTT. It encodes CASSEARGGVEKLF. The CDR3 in its entirety is CASSEARGGVEKLFF. The gene calls are TRBV6-1 and TRBJ1-4, with D maybe TRBD1 (6 bases). The read stops 1 residue short of the end of the CDR3; the missing end is completed from the germline J gene. Trimming pared 0 bases from V and 7 bases from J, leaving 12 bases between. Germline lookup yields CDR1 MNHNS and CDR2 SASEGT. The CDR3 totals 15 residues.

This clone was seen only a few times. The V gene is TRBV28, the J gene TRBJ2-2, with 7 nucleotides matching TRBD2. J gave up 1 base and V 7 bases, and 6 bases lay outside the gene matches. This CDR3 has 15 amino acids. From germline, CDR1 is MDHEN and CDR2 SYDVKM. CDR3 sequence reads: CASKFGGLNTGELFF. CDR3 sequence (DNA): TGTGCCAGCAAGTTCGGGGGGTTGAACACCGGGGAGCTGTTTTTT.

V usage is TRBV18 and J usage is TRBJ2-2; D is possibly TRBD1 (6 bases). The germline gives CDR1 KGHSH, CDR2 LQKENI. The V end lost 0 bases, the J end lost 6 bases, and 11 bases lay between the germline ends. The length of the CDR3 is 15 residues. In DNA form, the CDR3 reads TGTGCCAGCTCACCACCCCAGGGGTTCTCCGGGGAGCTGTTTTTT. Translation gives CASSPPQGFSGELFF.

DNA of the CDR3: TGTGCCAGTAGTATGGGGGGGGCCTACAATGAGCAGTTCTTC. Its protein product is CASSMGGAYNEQFF. The chain has TRBV19 and TRBJ2-1, with 7 nucleotides matching TRBD2. CDR1 and CDR2 (germline): LNHDA, SQIVND (reference sequence). This CDR3 region has 14 residues. The trim removed 3 bases at V and 2 bases at J, leaving 1 base unmatched.

This clone occurred a few times. This chain joins TRBV9 and TRBJ2-4, with D possibly being TRBD2 (6 bases). This CDR3 is 14 amino acids long. Trimming pared 3 bases from V and 7 bases from J, leaving 14 bases between. Germline V gene lookup returns CDR1 SGDLS and CDR2 YYNGEE. DNA of the CDR3: TGTGCCAGCAGCGCCGCTAGCGAGGTTAACATTCAGTACTTC. It specifies CASSAASEVNIQYF.

This clone is categorized as medium-sized (0.01 to 0.1%). V is TRBV11-3 and J is TRBJ1-4; D is unclear. V lost 3 bases and J 0 bases, leaving 8 bases between the germline ends. The CDR3 has 15 amino acids. Germline CDR1 and CDR2: SGHNT and YENEEA. Written as DNA, the CDR3 is TGTGCCAGCAGCTTCGCCAAGTCAACTAATGAAAAACTGTTTTTT. Protein sequence: CASSFAKSTNEKLFF.

The V gene is TRBV28, the J gene TRBJ1-5; D gene ambiguous. CDR1 and CDR2 from the germline V gene are MDHEN and SYDVKM. This CDR3 spans 13 amino acids. V was pared by 10 bases and J by 0 bases, with 10 bases between. The CDR3 nucleotides are TGTGCCACCGGGCAGTATAGCAATCAGCCCCAGCATTTT. It codes for CATGQYSNQPQHF.

The chain couples TRBV9 to TRBJ2-1, with TRBD2 matching over 7 bases. The germline V gene has CDR1 SGDLS and CDR2 YYNGEE. The junction had 8 bases not matched to a gene; V was cut back by 4 bases and J by 7 bases. This CDR3 is 14 amino acids long. In DNA form, the CDR3 reads TGTGCCAGCAGCACGGGGGGAGGGCCGAATGAGCAGTTCTTC. Protein: CASSTGGGPNEQFF. Combining the CDR3 with reference TRBV9 and TRBJ2-1 gives the whole variable domain DSGVTQTPKHLITATGQRVTLRCSPRSGDLSVYWYQQSLDQGLQFLIQYYNGEERAKGNILERFSAQQFPDLHSELNLSSLELGDSALYFCASSTGGGPNEQFFGPGTRLTVL.

V usage is TRBV6-8 and J usage is TRBJ1-2; tentative D call: TRBD1 (5 bases). From germline, CDR1 is MNHGY and CDR2 SAAAGT. The CDR3 runs 13 residues. V lost 6 bases to trimming and J lost 6 bases, with 14 bases between them. DNA of the CDR3: TGTGCCAGCAGCCAAGGGGATTTTCATGGCTACACCTTC. Residues: CASSQGDFHGYTF.

This clone occurred a few times. This chain links TRBV12-5 with TRBJ1-5; no definite D call. Germline CDR1 is LGHNT and CDR2 is FRNRAP. The CDR3 is made up of 12 amino acids. CDR3 nucleotide sequence: TGTGCCATCCAGGTCGCAAATCAGCCCCAGCATTTT. The encoded protein is CAIQVANQPQHF.

There are a few counts of this clone. V and J are TRBV28 and TRBJ2-7; 7 positions agree with TRBD2. Germline CDR1 is MDHEN and CDR2 is SYDVKM. CDR3 size: 16 residues. V trimming: 5 bases; J trimming: 2 bases; junction bases outside the gene matches: 12. DNA for the CDR3: TGTGCCAGCAGTACCCGGGGACTATCCGGGACCTACGAGCAGTACTTC. This codes for CASSTRGLSGTYEQYF.

In its sample, this clone ranks as large. The gene calls are TRBV23-1 and TRBJ2-7; TRBD1 matches 7 bases. TRBV23-1 is an ORF for which the function is uncertain. The junction had 6 bases not matched to a gene; V was cut back by 7 bases and J by 3 bases. The CDR3 loop spans 13 amino acids. The CDR3 is CASIARDSYEQYF. CDR3 nucleotide sequence: TGCGCCAGCATCGCCCGGGACAGCTACGAGCAGTACTTC.

This clone was picked up many times. V and J are TRBV6-8 and TRBJ2-2, with TRBD1 matching 7 bases. Germline CDR1 is MNHGY and CDR2 is SAAAGT. CDR3 length equals 16 residues. V lost 0 bases to trimming and J lost 6 bases; unmatched junction nucleotides: 7. CDR3 nucleotides: TGTGCCAGCAGTTACTCGGGCAGGGGGAGTGCCGGGGAGCTGTTTTTT. Translated: CASSYSGRGSAGELFF.

This clone was seen more than once but under ten times. CDR3 sequence (DNA): TGCGCCAGCAGTTCGAGCTCCTACAATGAGCAGTTCTTC. It yields the protein CASSSSSYNEQFF. The V gene is TRBV23-1, the J gene TRBJ2-1; no firm D call. TRBV23-1 has ORF status, its function being uncertain. Trimming removed 5 bases at V and 0 bases at J, with 5 bases between. CDR3 length: 13 residues.

The J gene is TRBJ1-1, the V gene TRBV29-1; D perhaps matches TRBD1 (6 bases). Trimming removed 6 bases at V and 0 bases at J, with 17 bases between. Germline V gene data show CDR1 as SQVTM and CDR2 as ANQGSEA. The CDR3 extends over 15 amino acids. CDR3 coding DNA: TGCAGCGTGGGGGGCAGAATGGGGATGAACACTGAAGCTTTCTTT. Residues: CSVGGRMGMNTEAFF.

This clone was counted many times. The V gene is TRBV11-3, the J gene TRBJ1-1, with D perhaps TRBD1 (5 bases). This CDR3 is built from 15 residues. The V and J ends lost 5 bases and 2 bases respectively, with 15 bases between them. Germline loops: CDR1 SGHNT, CDR2 YENEEA. In DNA form, the CDR3 reads TGTGCCAGCAGCCCTCAGGGCAGGCCAAACACTGAAGCTTTCTTT. Residues: CASSPQGRPNTEAFF.

This clone ranks as medium-sized. The rearrangement uses TRBV11-3 and TRBJ2-1; D unresolved. The CDR3 length is 15 residues. V lost 4 bases and J 4 bases, leaving 14 bases between the germline ends. Germline CDR1 and CDR2: SGHNT and YENEEA. The CDR3: CASSSDATAYNEQFF. In nucleotides, the CDR3 is TGTGCCAGCAGCTCCGATGCTACAGCTTACAATGAGCAGTTCTTC.

This chain joins TRBV14 and TRBJ2-7, with 11 bases fitting TRBD2. This CDR3 has 19 residues. Looked up from germline, CDR1 is SGHDN and CDR2 is FVKESK. J lost 3 bases, V lost 0 bases, and 13 bases had no gene match. CDR3 in amino acids: CASSQDEASGRILRYEQYF. DNA of the CDR3: TGTGCCAGCAGCCAAGATGAGGCTAGCGGGAGGATTCTACGCTACGAGCAGTACTTC.

This clone was found many times. The chain is built from TRBV2 and TRBJ2-7, with 8 nucleotides matching TRBD1. The CDR3 consists of 15 residues. The V and J ends lost 6 bases and 7 bases, in that order; junction bases with no gene match: 14. Germline V gene lookup returns CDR1 SNHLY and CDR2 FYNNEI. As DNA, the CDR3 is TGTGCCAGCAGCTCCTCTTACCAGGGGGCTGATGAGCAGTACTTC. As protein: CASSSSYQGADEQYF.

The sample holds a few counts of this clone. This chain uses TRBV28 with TRBJ2-1, with TRBD1 as a possible D gene (5 bases). Germline V gene lookup returns CDR1 MDHEN and CDR2 SYDVKM. This CDR3 comprises 15 residues. Deletions cut 5 bases from V and 8 bases from J, with 19 bases between. The CDR3 DNA is TGTGCCAGCAGTACTCTACGCAGGGTCTCGGATGAGCAGTTCTTC. It yields the protein CASSTLRRVSDEQFF.

This chain joins TRBV19 and TRBJ2-3; D is possibly TRBD2 (6 bases). Germline loops: CDR1 LNHDA, CDR2 SQIVND (reference sequence). V dropped 3 bases and J dropped 8 bases, with 12 bases sitting between them. The CDR3 is 13 residues long. The CDR3, as DNA: TGTGCCAGTAGTATGGGGGGTCTCGGTACGCAGTATTTT. Its translation is CASSMGGLGTQYF. The full variable domain, with the rest looked up from reference TRBV19 and TRBJ2-3, is DGGITQSPKYLFRKEGQNVTLSCEQNLNHDAMYWYRQDPGQGLRLIYYSQIVNDFQKGDIAEGYSVSREKKESFPLTVTSAQKNPTAFYLCASSMGGLGTQYFGPGTRLTVL.

This clone ranks as medium-sized (0.01 to 0.1%). Here the CDR3 DNA reads TGTGCCAGCAGTACCCCGGGACCCACCGGGGAGCTGTTTTTT. Protein: CASSTPGPTGELFF. The chain carries TRBV6-8 and TRBJ2-2, with D tentatively TRBD1 or TRBD2 (5 bases each). CDR3 length equals 14 residues. Germline CDR1 MNHGY, CDR2 SAAAGT. The V gene lost 5 bases and the J gene lost 4 bases, with 11 bases spanning the gap.

There are a few counts of this clone. The chain joins TRBV5-1 to TRBJ1-4; a possible D gene is TRBD1 (6 bases). The CDR3 runs 14 residues. CDR1 and CDR2 from the germline V gene are SGHRS and YFSETQ. V shed 1 base and J shed 6 bases, with 10 bases lying between them. The CDR3: CASSLLSGDEKLFF. The DNA of the CDR3 is TGCGCCAGCAGCTTGTTGTCAGGGGATGAAAAACTGTTTTTT.

This clone is categorized as medium-sized (0.01 to 0.1%). The V and J genes are TRBV23-1 and TRBJ2-3; TRBD2 agrees at 7 bases. TRBV23-1 is known as an ORF, though its function is uncertain. This CDR3 is 17 amino acids long. Unmatched junction bases numbered 16, after V lost 6 bases and J lost 4 bases. CDR3 coding DNA: TGCGCCAGCAGCCAAGATCGGGGCGGGAGTTGGGCAGATACGCAGTATTTT. Protein sequence: CASSQDRGGSWADTQYF.

V is TRBV9 and J is TRBJ1-5; D is unresolved. The germline V gene has CDR1 SGDLS and CDR2 YYNGEE. Trimming stripped 0 bases from V and 7 bases from J, with 8 bases between. CDR3 length: 13 residues. DNA of the CDR3: TGTGCCAGCAGCGTAGGTGGGGTCCAGCCCCAGCATTTT. It is translated as CASSVGGVQPQHF.

This clone qualifies as large. The chain recombines TRBV9 with TRBJ2-3; D is possibly TRBD1 (6 bases). Trimming removed 2 bases at V and 3 bases at J, with 7 bases between. This CDR3 is built from 13 residues. Germline lookup yields CDR1 SGDLS and CDR2 YYNGEE. This chain's CDR3 is CASSVQGTDTQYF. In DNA form, the CDR3 reads TGTGCCAGCAGCGTCCAGGGGACAGATACGCAGTATTTT.

The table lists this clone with a few counts. The chain links TRBV6-8 to TRBJ2-1; D not resolved. CDR1 and CDR2 (germline): MNHGY, SAAAGT. This CDR3 has 13 residues. V was clipped by 6 bases and J by 8 bases, with 14 bases between them. The CDR3 region has the DNA TGTGCCAGCAGCCTTTCCCCGTGGGATGAGCAGTTCTTC. Translating gives CASSLSPWDEQFF.

The genes are TRBV15 and TRBJ1-4; 9 bases fit TRBD1. Germline CDR1 and CDR2: LNHNV and YYDKDF (reference sequence). This CDR3 has 15 amino acids. J was trimmed by 3 bases and V by 9 bases; bases with no gene match: 8. The CDR3, as DNA: TGTGCCACGGGGACAGGGCAGTGGTCTAATGAAAAACTGTTTTTT. Protein sequence: CATGTGQWSNEKLFF.

In its sample, this clone is medium-sized. The rearrangement joins TRBV6-8 to TRBJ1-2; D is uncertain. The germline CDR1 and CDR2 sequences are MNHGY and SAAAGT. The CDR3 is made up of 13 amino acids. V was pared by 5 bases and J by 8 bases, with 15 bases between. The CDR3 here is CASSLGGGWGYTF. In DNA form, the CDR3 reads TGTGCCAGCAGTCTAGGCGGCGGTTGGGGCTACACCTTC.

J is TRBJ2-3 and V is TRBV28, with 16 bases lining up with TRBD2. The CDR3 is 19 residues long. In germline, CDR1 is MDHEN, CDR2 SYDVKM. J gave up 1 base and V 3 bases, and 7 bases lay outside the gene matches. CDR3 DNA: TGTGCCAGCAGTTTTCGGGGACTAGCGGGGGGGCGTGGCACAGATACGCAGTATTTT. This gives the protein CASSFRGLAGGRGTDTQYF.